The source of this T cell receptor beta chain is a study of cytomegalovirus exposure and HLA in healthy donors. Regarding the study as a whole: Association of approximately 16,000 TCR beta sequences with HLA alleles was found at 0.05 false discovery rate in a later analysis. There were several of the most significant clusters that appeared linked to common viral pathogens in a later analysis.

As for this clone: Its specificity is not known.

The V gene lost 6 bases and the J gene lost 4 bases, with 18 bases spanning the gap. The CDR3 has 15 amino acids. The germline V gene encodes CDR1 LNHDA and CDR2 SQIVND (reference sequence). 13 Jbeta primers and 60 Vbeta primers were used for the PCR. Clones were sequenced by immunoSEQ multiplex PCR, and TCRdb holds only the in-frame ones, with some missing. Found here are 150,000 to 180,000 clones, 70% to 90% of them singletons; the top ten hold about 2.3%. The chain recombines TRBV19 with TRBJ1-2; D might be TRBD1 (6 bases). The TCR was taken from a young woman in good health and CMV-seronegative. Material for sequencing was PBMCs. CDR3 residues: CASSLGGGRGYGYTF. The CDR3 coding sequence is TGTGCCAGTAGCCTGGGAGGGGGGCGAGGCTATGGCTACACCTTC.